One T cell receptor (beta chain) is described in this entry. Antigen: not known. This sample was included in a study of T cells in Graves' hyperthyroidism and ophthalmopathy. The V end was cut by 4 bases, the J end by 1 base, with 18 bases between. Germline loops: CDR1 SGDLS, CDR2 YYNGEE. The CDR3 is 16 amino acids. RNA transcripts provided the source from which TCR beta CDR3 regions were amplified. A first-round RT-PCR of the TCR CDR3 used the HTBI primer set. One entry per CDR3 protein, called by TCRdb with MiXCR from the multiplex PCR reads. The sample lists hundreds of thousands of distinct CDR3 sequences; over 35% were seen once. Overall study results and limits: Blood also showed most of the thyroid clonotypes that were expanded above 0.001.

Exclusions: uncontrolled infection, other autoimmune disease, pregnancy, lactation. Sequenced: blood. The V gene is TRBV9, the J gene TRBJ2-7; a weak D match, TRBD1 (6 bases). The TCR was taken from a man aged 18 to 29 with Graves' hyperthyroidism. DNA for the CDR3: TGTGCCAGCAGCCCGATCCGGGACAACCCTTCCTACGAGCAGTACTTC. This gives the protein CASSPIRDNPSYEQYF.